The clone carrying this TCR beta chain was seen at least ten times. Its antigen is still unknown. The team produced cDNA through 5'RACE using 10-nucleotide random UMIs. TCRdb fed the 5' RACE reads into MiXCR, producing one record per CDR3 protein. The data show 65,000 to 95,000 distinct CDR3 sequences, 5% to 6% seen once. These data are taken from a study of neurological immune-mediated disorders. The study's findings and limits: None of the CDR3 amino acid sequences of expanded clones were shared across subjects, and this suggested private repertoires in all groups.

Sequencing was carried out using PBMCs. This receptor was identified in a woman aged 25 to 39 with multiple sclerosis.

CDR3 in amino acids: CASSLRQGEHEQYF. The CDR3 region has the DNA TGTGCCAGCAGCTTGAGACAGGGGGAACACGAGCAGTACTTC. This chain joins TRBV5-6 and TRBJ2-7, with 9 bases fitting TRBD1. The germline V gene has CDR1 SGHDT and CDR2 YYEEEE. The CDR3 loop spans 14 amino acids. J was trimmed by 5 bases and V by 1 base; bases with no gene match: 4.